Given below is one TCR beta chain in context. This sample is drawn from a study of human thymus T cells. The donors were infants in Finland with congenital heart defects, otherwise immunologically healthy. Assay: immunoSEQ multiplex PCR; the TCRdb copy retains only in-frame clones and omits some. The table lists about 44,000 clones, around 94% of them singletons. The V gene end was trimmed by 6 bases and the J gene end by 6 bases; junction bases not matched to a gene: 14. The V gene's germline CDR1 is MDHEN and CDR2 SYDVKM. The CDR3 has 17 residues. The genes are TRBV28 and TRBJ1-4, with 9 nucleotides matching TRBD1. What was sequenced was blood. The TCR comes from a boy under two years old with a congenital heart defect but otherwise immunologically healthy. This CDR3 is CASSGDREGRRHEKLFF. DNA of the CDR3: TGTGCCAGCAGCGGGGACAGGGAAGGGAGGAGGCATGAAAAACTGTTTTTT.